The sequence of this T cell receptor (beta chain) was determined in a study of T-cell reconstitution after alpha-beta-depleted transplantation in children. The V gene's germline CDR1 is SQVTM and CDR2 ANQGSEA. V was clipped by 7 bases and J by 5 bases, with 17 bases between them. The CDR3 is made up of 14 amino acids. Unique molecular identifiers tagged the TCRbeta library. TCRdb re-called the PCR reads with MiXCR, one entry per CDR3 protein. Of roughly 500,000 distinct CDR3 sequences listed, under 15% were seen once; the top ten hold about 5%. The source was PBMCs from the stem cell graft donor, collected from the stem cell graft. The sequence was obtained from a human donor who donated a stem cell graft to a child with combined immunodeficiency. This chain connects TRBV29-1 to TRBJ2-2; D perhaps matches TRBD2 (5 bases). The CDR3 bases are TGCAGCGCCGAACCGGGGTCGGGGACCGGGGAGCTGTTTTTT. It encodes CSAEPGSGTGELFF.